This paragraph reports one T cell receptor (beta chain). Its antigen is not identified. Germline CDR1 and CDR2: LGHNA and YSLEER. V dropped 0 bases and J dropped 2 bases, with 11 bases sitting between them. The CDR3 consists of 16 residues. The data are from a study of response to subunit inactivated influenza vaccine. Whole-study findings and limits: Each seasonal flu vaccination may recruit only limited new T cells, authors suggested.

TCRdb reanalysed the RT-PCR reads using MiXCR and keeps one entry per CDR3 protein. The sample yields around 520,000 distinct CDR3 sequences, 25% seen once. The V and J genes are TRBV4-3 and TRBJ1-5, with D possibly TRBD1 on 6 matching bases. The source material was CD4+ T cells sorted from PBMCs, sampled about 5 days after vaccination. The sequence derives from a man aged 50 to 59 who received an inactivated influenza vaccine. CDR3 in DNA: TGCGCCAGCAGCCAAGATATCCGGACAGGCAATCAGCCCCAGCATTTT. It translates to CASSQDIRTGNQPQHF.